This record looks at one T cell receptor (beta chain) sequence and its context. Generated by immunoSEQ multiplex PCR, the TCRdb table keeps only in-frame clones and is missing some. This table has 100,000 to 150,000 clones, 80% to 85% appearing once. With V trimmed by 5 bases and J by 7 bases, 3 bases remained unmatched. Germline V gives CDR1 MNHEY, CDR2 SMNVEV (reference sequence). This CDR3 contains 14 residues. The data were obtained in a study of blood T cell repertoires in COVID-19. The sequence came from a man between 60 and 70 years old with acute or convalescent COVID-19. The sequenced sample was peripheral blood. The chain carries TRBV27 and TRBJ2-1; TRBD2 matches 12 bases. For the CDR3, the DNA is TGTGCCAGCAGTCTAGCGGGAGGGCTGAATGAGCAGTTCTTC. Translated: CASSLAGGLNEQFF.